This note documents a single TCR beta chain sequence. Its antigen remains unidentified. This specimen belongs to a study of T cells in Graves' hyperthyroidism and ophthalmopathy. At the level of the study: At the time of initial diagnosis and before any treatment, peripheral blood was collected. Study-wide results and limits: Blood also carried most thyroid clonotypes expanded above 0.001.

Researchers amplified the TCR beta CDR3 regions from RNA transcripts. When the TCR CDR3 underwent first-round RT-PCR, the HTBI primer set was used. TCRdb reprocessed the multiplex PCR reads with MiXCR, giving one entry per CDR3 protein. The data hold about 700,000 distinct CDR3 sequences, with 11% to 15% observed a single time. This clonotype originated in a woman aged 18-30 years with Graves' hyperthyroidism. The sample was blood.

CDR3 protein: CASRHLRTSGSMADTQYF. The CDR3 DNA follows: TGTGCCAGCAGACATTTGCGGACTAGCGGGAGTATGGCAGATACGCAGTATTTT. The chain is built from TRBV28 and TRBJ2-3; 13 nucleotides align to TRBD2. Germline V gene data show CDR1 as MDHEN and CDR2 as SYDVKM. J gave up 4 bases and V 6 bases, and 13 bases lay outside the gene matches. The CDR3 contains 18 residues.